The next 21 T cell receptor beta chains were all read from a single sample in a study of shared clonotypes between healthy human individuals. CD45RO-negative, CCR7-selected cells formed the naive CD8 fraction, which excluded terminally differentiated effector memory CD45RA+ cells. Clones were sequenced by immunoSEQ multiplex PCR, and TCRdb holds only the in-frame ones, with some missing. The profile shows about 2.2 million clones, over 85% of them singletons. Material: naive CD8+ T cells from PBMCs. These receptors came from a man younger than 35 in good health. Some clones in this sample may be carry-over from other donors' samples.

The rearrangement links TRBV6-1 to TRBJ1-1; D remains ambiguous. The V end was cut by 2 bases, the J end by 0 bases, with 10 bases between. The CDR3 covers 15 residues. Germline values: CDR1 MNHNS, CDR2 SASEGT. The CDR3 loop reads CASSERRVMNTEAFF. The CDR3 DNA reads as TGTGCCAGCAGTGAAAGACGGGTTATGAACACTGAAGCTTTCTTT.

This chain joins TRBV6-6 and TRBJ2-3, with TRBD1 as a possible D gene (6 bases). Trimming removed 6 bases from V and 2 bases from J, with 18 bases in between. CDR3 length equals 16 residues. Germline CDR1 MNHNY, CDR2 SVGAGI (reference sequence). CDR3 amino acids: CASSPVRGHPTDTQYF. The CDR3 DNA follows: TGTGCCAGCAGCCCCGTTAGGGGACACCCCACAGATACGCAGTATTTT.

CDR3 residues: CASSPSPGGLNQPQHF. CDR3 sequence (DNA): TGCGCCAGCAGCCCCTCGCCCGGGGGTTTGAATCAGCCCCAGCATTTT. The gene calls are TRBV4-3 and TRBJ1-5; tentative D call: TRBD1 (5 bases). Germline values: CDR1 LGHNA, CDR2 YSLEER. The V gene lost 4 bases and the J gene lost 4 bases, with 17 bases spanning the gap. This CDR3 comprises 16 residues.

V gene TRBV11-2 combines with J gene TRBJ2-7; maybe TRBD1 (6 bases). This CDR3 comprises 15 residues. Trimming shortened V by 0 bases and J by 2 bases, and 11 bases separated the two germline ends. CDR1 is SGHAT and CDR2 is FQNNGV in the germline V gene. CDR3 DNA sequence: TGTGCCAGCAGCTTAGAGTTGCGACAGGCCTACGAGCAGTACTTC. It yields the protein CASSLELRQAYEQYF. Using reference TRBV11-2 and TRBJ2-7 for the parts outside the CDR3, the full variable domain is EAGVAQSPRYKIIEKRQSVAFWCNPISGHATLYWYQQILGQGPKLLIQFQNNGVVDDSQLPKDRFSAERLKGVDSTLKIQPAKLEDSAVYLCASSLELRQAYEQYFGPGTRLTVT.

The table lists this clone with a count of one. CDR3 amino acids: CASSRVVPGQGTHGYTF. CDR3 nucleotide sequence: TGTGCCAGCTCACGAGTTGTCCCGGGACAGGGAACGCATGGCTACACCTTC. This sequence joins TRBV18 and TRBJ1-2; TRBD1 agrees at 9 bases. The germline V gene encodes CDR1 KGHSH and CDR2 LQKENI. The CDR3 spans 17 residues. The junction had 15 bases not matched to a gene; V was cut back by 4 bases and J by 6 bases.

The CDR3: CASSTNVGRLNYGYTF. The CDR3 bases are TGTGCCAGTAGTACTAACGTCGGACGGCTGAACTATGGCTACACCTTC. This chain uses TRBV19 with TRBJ1-2, with D unclear. This CDR3 spans 16 amino acids. Germline lookup yields CDR1 LNHDA and CDR2 SQIVND (reference sequence). V lost 4 bases to trimming and J lost 2 bases, with 17 bases between them.

The V and J genes are TRBV4-1 and TRBJ2-7; TRBD2 agrees at 7 bases. This CDR3 has 18 amino acids. V trimming: 4 bases; J trimming: 3 bases; junction bases outside the gene matches: 18. Germline V gene lookup returns CDR1 MGHRA and CDR2 YSYEKL. CDR3 sequence (DNA): TGCGCCAGCAGCCTTTATTCGGGGGGACGCGGGGATAACTACGAGCAGTACTTC. The encoded protein is CASSLYSGGRGDNYEQYF.

The gene calls are TRBV2 and TRBJ2-5; 14 bases are shared with TRBD2. The junction had 8 bases not matched to a gene; V was cut back by 11 bases and J by 3 bases. CDR3 size: 15 residues. Per the germline V gene, CDR1 is SNHLY and CDR2 is FYNNEI. The DNA of the CDR3 is TGTGCCCGTGGACAGGGACTAGCGGGAGAAGAGACCCAGTACTTC. It specifies CARGQGLAGEETQYF.

This chain uses TRBV29-1 with TRBJ2-7, with TRBD2 identical over 8 bases. This CDR3 contains 12 residues. The germline gives CDR1 SQVTM, CDR2 ANQGSEA. V dropped 4 bases and J dropped 4; count of bases not matched to a gene: 3. The CDR3 protein is CSVAGGVYEQYF. CDR3 bases: TGCAGCGTTGCGGGAGGGGTTTACGAGCAGTACTTC.

The V and J genes are TRBV5-1 and TRBJ2-7; no reliable D call. This CDR3 is built from 12 residues. V was trimmed by 3 bases and J by 6 bases, leaving 10 bases between them. Germline values: CDR1 SGHRS, CDR2 YFSETQ. The CDR3 sequence: CASSSPDPEQYF. CDR3 coding DNA: TGCGCCAGCAGCTCCCCGGACCCCGAGCAGTACTTC. The whole variable domain, remainder taken from reference TRBV5-1 and TRBJ2-7, is KAGVTQTPRYLIKTRGQQVTLSCSPISGHRSVSWYQQTPGQGLQFLFEYFSETQRNKGNFPGRFSGRQFSNSRSEMNVSTLELGDSALYLCASSSPDPEQYFGPGTRLTVT.

The chain links TRBV4-3 to TRBJ2-7, with 12 positions matching TRBD1. Germline CDR1 is LGHNA and CDR2 is YSLEER. J lost 7 bases, V lost 4 bases, and 8 bases had no gene match. The CDR3 is 15 amino acids. The CDR3 region is CASSPGTGGAEEQYF. The CDR3 DNA reads as TGCGCCAGCAGCCCAGGGACAGGGGGCGCAGAGGAGCAGTACTTC.

The rearrangement links TRBV28 to TRBJ1-1; 9 nucleotides agree with TRBD1. The CDR3 runs 16 residues. From germline, CDR1 is MDHEN and CDR2 SYDVKM. The trim removed 1 base at V and 6 bases at J, leaving 9 bases unmatched. CDR3 DNA sequence: TGTGCCAGCAGTTTATCACAGGGGGCGCTGGGTGCTGAAGCTTTCTTT. Its translation is CASSLSQGALGAEAFF.

The chain links TRBV5-6 to TRBJ2-1, with D unclear. Germline V CDR1 and CDR2: SGHDT, YYEEEE. The CDR3 consists of 13 residues. V lost 2 bases, J lost 3 bases, and 6 bases lay in between. CDR3 in DNA: TGTGCCAGCAGCTTAAGTAACTACAATGAGCAGTTCTTC. This gives the protein CASSLSNYNEQFF.

This chain uses TRBV5-4 with TRBJ2-5; weak D call: TRBD1 (6 bases). Deletions cut 2 bases from V and 2 bases from J, with 10 bases between. The CDR3 spans 14 residues. Germline V CDR1 and CDR2: SGHNT, YYREEE (reference sequence). This CDR3 is CASSFDRYQETQYF. The CDR3 DNA is TGTGCCAGCAGCTTTGACAGGTATCAAGAGACCCAGTACTTC. Full variable domain (rest looked up from reference TRBV5-4 and TRBJ2-5): ETGVTQSPTHLIKTRGQQVTLRCSSQSGHNTVSWYQQALGQGPQFIFQYYREEENGRGNFPPRFSGLQFPNYSSELNVNALELDDSALYLCASSFDRYQETQYFGPGTRLLVL.

The rearrangement links TRBV7-3 to TRBJ2-6, with 8 bases aligning to TRBD1. The germline V gene has CDR1 SGHTA and CDR2 FQGTGA. The V gene end was trimmed by 3 bases and the J gene end by 0 bases; junction bases not matched to a gene: 13. This CDR3 has 20 residues. DNA for the CDR3: TGTGCCAGCAGCTTCTACGGCCCCGGACAGGGTTCCTCTGGGGCCAACGTCCTGACTTTC. This encodes CASSFYGPGQGSSGANVLTF.

Comment on this clone: Other DNA sequences in the same sample also yield this CDR3. This rearrangement joins TRBV19 to TRBJ1-1, with D possibly being TRBD1 (5 bases). The V gene's germline CDR1 is LNHDA and CDR2 SQIVND (reference sequence). V dropped 3 bases and J dropped 2 bases, with 10 bases sitting between them. This CDR3 spans 14 amino acids. CDR3 DNA sequence: TGTGCCAGTAGTATGAGTGGGGCCAACACTGAAGCTTTCTTT. Translated, it gives CASSMSGANTEAFF.

The V and J genes are TRBV9 and TRBJ2-1; 8 nucleotides align to TRBD2. Germline trimming cut 0 bases from V and 4 bases from J; bases unmatched to any gene: 12. CDR3 length: 18 amino acids. Per germline, CDR1 SGDLS and CDR2 YYNGEE. The CDR3 here is CASSVDLRSGAIYNEQFF. The CDR3 bases are TGTGCCAGCAGCGTAGATCTGCGTAGCGGGGCGATTTACAATGAGCAGTTCTTC.

This rearrangement joins TRBV6-5 to TRBJ2-1; TRBD2 aligns across 11 bases. V trimming: 7 bases; J trimming: 4 bases; junction bases outside the gene matches: 6. The CDR3 has 15 residues. The germline V gene encodes CDR1 MNHEY and CDR2 SVGAGI. The DNA for the CDR3 is TGTGCCAGCATGGAACTAGCGGGAGCATACAATGAGCAGTTCTTC. This encodes CASMELAGAYNEQFF.

The V and J genes are TRBV4-1 and TRBJ1-5; possibly TRBD1 for D (6 bases). V lost 0 bases and J 7 bases, leaving 7 bases between the germline ends. From germline, CDR1 is MGHRA and CDR2 YSYEKL. This CDR3 has 13 residues. The CDR3 bases are TGCGCCAGCAGCCAAGAGAGGGGGCAGCCCCAGCATTTT. Its protein product is CASSQERGQPQHF.

This clone has only one observation. The chain recombines TRBV7-9 with TRBJ2-7, with D unresolved. Germline V gene sequence: CDR1 SEHNR, CDR2 FQNEAQ (reference sequence). This CDR3 region has 12 residues. The V end was cut by 3 bases, the J end by 6 bases, with 9 bases between. The CDR3 loop reads CASSFSGSEQYF. The CDR3, as DNA: TGTGCCAGCAGCTTTTCAGGCAGCGAGCAGTACTTC.

The genes are TRBV11-2 and TRBJ2-7; D gene unclear. V was trimmed by 4 bases and J by 3 bases, leaving 13 bases between them. Per germline, CDR1 SGHAT and CDR2 FQNNGV. The CDR3 is 14 amino acids. For the CDR3, the DNA is TGTGCCAGCAGCTCGTGGGCGGAAAACTACGAGCAGTACTTC. The encoded protein is CASSSWAENYEQYF.